This T cell receptor beta chain derives from a study of radiotherapy plus CTLA-4 blockade in lung cancer. Study conclusions and caveats: With interferon-beta, early dynamics of blood T cell clones were reported to best predict response.

The repertoire was sequenced with immunoSEQ multiplex PCR; TCRdb's copy has only in-frame clones and lacks some. Altogether roughly 24,000 clones are present, 60% to 85% being singletons, with the ten largest covering 20% to 25%. CDR1 SGHRS and CDR2 YFSETQ come from the germline V gene. The CDR3 contains 11 residues. V was clipped by 0 bases and J by 3 bases, with 1 base between them. In the case of this clone: Its antigen is unidentified.

The chain joins TRBV5-1 to TRBJ2-7; unclear D gene. The source material was peripheral blood, sampled from a patient treated with radiotherapy plus ipilimumab. The TCR was taken from a human donor with non-small cell lung cancer that progressed on radiotherapy plus ipilimumab. In nucleotides, the CDR3 is TGCGCCAGCAGCTTGGGCTACGAGCAGTACTTC. Residues: CASSLGYEQYF. The variable domain in full, completed from reference TRBV5-1 and TRBJ2-7, reads KAGVTQTPRYLIKTRGQQVTLSCSPISGHRSVSWYQQTPGQGLQFLFEYFSETQRNKGNFPGRFSGRQFSNSRSEMNVSTLELGDSALYLCASSLGYEQYFGPGTRLTVT.